A selection of T cell receptor beta chains follows, all from one sample in a study of T cell repertoires in cytomegalovirus infection. Their antigens are not known. In TCRdb, the reads were re-called with MiXCR into one record per CDR3 protein. The sample comprises fewer than 60,000 distinct CDR3 sequences, around a fifth of which are singletons, and over 75% rests with the top ten. Specimen: CD8+ T cells from cultured PBMCs, collected from culture after CMV antigen stimulation. The receptors originated from a human donor in good health (CMV status not recorded). Some clones in this sample may be carry-over from other donors' samples. Each CDR3 is given with its conserved first and last residue. The D gene is left open where the match is weak.

>TRBV7-9|TRBD2
CASSSPTGLSNEQFF
>TRBV7-9|TRBD1
CASSLTGVGYTF
>TRBV19|-
CASRTESNGYTF
>TRBV7-6|-
CASSVTNTGELFF
>TRBV7-6|TRBD2
CASSLPGGLGNNEQFF
>TRBV7-2|-
CASGHLGETQYF
>TRBV7-9|-
CASSLEEDQPQHF
>TRBV7-8|-
CASSFSTPASYEQYF
>TRBV7-8|-
CASSLAQGGDNEQFF
>TRBV9|-
CASSVEGDSGANVLTF
>TRBV4-1|-
CASSQDQGFLNTEAFF
>TRBV5-1|-
CASSPGNLEQYF
>TRBV7-8|-
CASTFRGGSYNEQFF
>TRBV12-3/TRBV12-4|TRBD2
CASSESGAQYF
>TRBV6-2/TRBV6-3|TRBD1
CASIEDRTEAFF
>TRBV7-2|TRBD2
CASSPGAGLAGDEQYF
>TRBV28|-
CASSFGGAAMNTEAFF
>TRBV6-5|-
CASSGIGDYGYTF
>TRBV7-2|-
CASSTGTKAFF
>TRBV20-1|-
CSAFRETGELFF
>TRBV7-9|-
CASRPGDGETQYF
>TRBV6-2/TRBV6-3|-
CASRPPQGNTEAFF
>TRBV12-3/TRBV12-4|-
CASSITGRGGQPQHF
>TRBV28|-
CASSGGGGNEQFF
>TRBV7-6|TRBD1
CASSLGQGVIYEQFF
>TRBV6-2/TRBV6-3|TRBD2
CASSIPPGGEDSYEQYF
>TRBV12-3/TRBV12-4|TRBD1
CASSTASIGQGSYEQYF
>TRBV12-3/TRBV12-4|-
CASSLTGNEQFF
>TRBV4-1|TRBD1
CASSQTRDSDHEQYF
>TRBV11-2|-
CASSLARVQETQYF
>TRBV7-8|-
CASSLVVPASSGNTIYF
>TRBV12-3/TRBV12-4|-
CASALLMNTEAFF
>TRBV29-1|-
CSAGRSGGGYGYTF
>TRBV5-6|-
CASSLIHLAVPQLHYGYTF
>TRBV7-2|-
CASSLGRGASPLHF
>TRBV7-2|TRBD2
CASSPPWTSGGPFQETQYF
>TRBV6-6|-
CASSYSIGETNYGYTF
>TRBV7-8|TRBD1
CASSRPGTVNQPQHF
>TRBV28|-
CASSLLIKGPITYEQYF
>TRBV7-2|-
CASSAQRNTGELFF